The clone carrying this T cell receptor beta chain appeared a single time. Its target is not known. The CDR3 contains 13 residues. CDR1 is SGHTA and CDR2 is FQGTGA in the germline V gene. V was pared by 1 base and J by 6 bases, with 9 bases between. This specimen belongs to a study of immune cell composition in non-small cell lung cancer. Broader study findings: Dominant in vivo tumour-associated clones were not shown to share tumour-reactive sequences. In adenocarcinoma, maximal tumour-associated clone frequency tracked TIL tumour reactivity.

Libraries were prepared by immunoSEQ multiplex PCR; TCRdb keeps only in-frame clonotypes and omits some of them. The sample has about 2,900 clones; 75% are singletons. The source is a human donor with non-small cell lung cancer. The genes are TRBV7-3 and TRBJ1-1, with D unresolved. The specimen sequenced was lung tumor tissue. The CDR3 coding sequence is TGTGCCAGCAGCTTAAGGTCGTCGGCTGAAGCTTTCTTT. Protein product: CASSLRSSAEAFF.